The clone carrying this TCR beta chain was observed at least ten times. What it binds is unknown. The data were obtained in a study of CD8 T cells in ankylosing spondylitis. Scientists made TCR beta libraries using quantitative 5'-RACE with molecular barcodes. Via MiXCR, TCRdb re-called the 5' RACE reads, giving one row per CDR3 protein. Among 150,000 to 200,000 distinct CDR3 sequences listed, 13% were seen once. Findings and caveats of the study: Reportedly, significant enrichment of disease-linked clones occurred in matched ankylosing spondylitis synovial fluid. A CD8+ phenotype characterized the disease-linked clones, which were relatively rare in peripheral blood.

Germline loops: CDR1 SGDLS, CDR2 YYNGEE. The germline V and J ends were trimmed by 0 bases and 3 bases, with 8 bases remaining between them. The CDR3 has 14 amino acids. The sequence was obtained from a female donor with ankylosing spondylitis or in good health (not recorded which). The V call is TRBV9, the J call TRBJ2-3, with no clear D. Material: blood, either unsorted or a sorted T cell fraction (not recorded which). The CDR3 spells CASSVVAPTDTQYF. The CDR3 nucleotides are TGTGCCAGCAGCGTAGTAGCACCGACAGATACGCAGTATTTT.